The source of this TCR beta chain is a study of graft-versus-host responses after intestinal transplantation. About this clone itself: Its antigen is currently unknown.

Sequencing used immunoSEQ multiplex PCR; TCRdb keeps in-frame clones, though not all of them. Of about 51,000 clones in the sample, roughly 90% are singletons; the top ten hold 0.5% to 0.7%. Germline-derived CDR1 and CDR2 are GTSNPN and SVGIG (reference sequence). With 1 base removed from V and 3 bases from J, the gap between germline ends came to 14 bases. The CDR3 has 15 amino acids. The TCR comes from a human donor who was the organ donor for an intestinal transplant. The V gene is TRBV30, the J gene TRBJ2-3, with D possibly TRBD1 on 5 matching bases. The input for sequencing was unstimulated CD4+ T cells sorted from spleen or lymph node cells, taken before transplant. The CDR3 DNA reads as TGTGCCTGGAGTGAGGGCAGGGTAGGGACAGATACGCAGTATTTT. Its protein product is CAWSEGRVGTDTQYF. Variable domain in full (rest from reference TRBV30 and TRBJ2-3): SQTIHQWPATLVQPVGSPLSLECTVEGTSNPNLYWYRQAAGRGLQLLFYSVGIGQISSEVPQNLSASRPQDRQFILSSKKLLLSDSGFYLCAWSEGRVGTDTQYFGPGTRLTVL.